This T cell receptor (beta chain) comes out of a study of blood T cell repertoires in COVID-19. Turning to the study itself: The United States, Italy and Spain provided the acute and convalescent COVID-19 samples.

This clone showed up just once. Under the authors' procedure: Counts of nucleated cells, estimated from reference gene primer amplification, were obtained. TCRdb keeps only in-frame clones here, not all; method: immunoSEQ multiplex PCR. Clone size and V and J calls were adopted from that table, with D and trimming inferred from the DNA. The sample includes 200,000 to 300,000 clones, 86% of them seen just once. The clonotype originates from a man aged 25 to 45 with active or convalescent COVID-19. Sequences were obtained from peripheral blood.

For the CDR3, the DNA is TGCAGCGTTGAGAGGGTTGCTGGCGAGCAGTACTTC. This encodes CSVERVAGEQYF. The chain is built from TRBV29-1 and TRBJ2-7; tentatively, D is TRBD2 (5 bases). V gave up 3 bases and J gave up 6 bases, with 12 bases separating them. The CDR3 has 12 amino acids. Germline CDR1 is SQVTM and CDR2 is ANQGSEA.